Listed below are T cell receptor beta chains from one sample, sequenced in a study of control samples from healthy donors and cancer patients. Libraries were prepared by immunoSEQ multiplex PCR; TCRdb keeps only in-frame clonotypes and omits some of them. The sample consists of under 200,000 clones, 94% of them appearing once. Sequencing was done on a sample of PBMCs. The source of these receptors is a man in his 60s with colorectal cancer. Both conserved end residues are part of each CDR3. D genes are given only for firm matches.

D: -; J: TRBJ1-2; V: TRBV6-5; DNA: TGTGCCAGCAGTTACTTCCCTCGGGACACGAACTATGGCTACACCTTC; CDR3: CASSYFPRDTNYGYTF
D: TRBD1; J: TRBJ1-2; V: TRBV7-2; DNA: TGTGCCAGCAGCCCAGGACAGGCCTATGGCTACACCTTC; CDR3: CASSPGQAYGYTF
D: -; J: TRBJ1-5; V: TRBV5-1; DNA: TGCGCCAGCAGCTTAGAGGGGACGGAAGAGCCCCAGCATTTT; CDR3: CASSLEGTEEPQHF
D: -; J: TRBJ2-5; V: TRBV27; DNA: TGTGCCAGCAGTTCCCCGGGAAGCGGACAAGAGACCCAGTACTTC; CDR3: CASSSPGSGQETQYF
D: -; J: TRBJ2-7; V: TRBV23-1; DNA: TGCGCCAGCAGTCAATCGATAGGCGAGGGATCCTACGAGCAGTACTTC; CDR3: CASSQSIGEGSYEQYF
D: TRBD2; J: TRBJ2-1; V: TRBV15; DNA: TGTGCCACCAGCAGAGATCTCTCGGGGGGCTCCTACAATGAGCAGTTCTTC; CDR3: CATSRDLSGGSYNEQFF
D: -; J: TRBJ2-7; V: TRBV7-2; DNA: TGTGCCAGCAGCCCGGGGGGCCCCCTCTACGAGCAGTACTTC; CDR3: CASSPGGPLYEQYF
D: TRBD1; J: TRBJ2-7; V: TRBV9; DNA: TGTGCCAGCAGCGCAGATTCGACAGGGGGCTTGAGGTTAGGCTACGAGCAGTACTTC; CDR3: CASSADSTGGLRLGYEQYF
D: TRBD1; J: TRBJ1-2; V: TRBV6-6; DNA: TGTGCCAGCAGGGGACAGGGGGCCCATGGCTACACCTTC; CDR3: CASRGQGAHGYTF
D: -; J: TRBJ1-6; V: TRBV21-1; DNA: TGTGCCAGCAGCACCTTTAGAAGGGGGGAGAGAACCTATAATTCACCCCTCCACTTT; CDR3: CASSTFRRGERTYNSPLHF
D: -; J: TRBJ2-3; V: TRBV12-3/TRBV12-4; DNA: TGTGCCAGCATCCGGACTCTAGGGGATACGCAGTATTTT; CDR3: CASIRTLGDTQYF
D: -; J: TRBJ1-1; V: TRBV3-1/TRBV3-2; DNA: TGTGCCAGCAGCCAATACGCTGAAGCTTTCTTT; CDR3: CASSQYAEAFF
D: -; J: TRBJ2-6; V: TRBV4-1; DNA: TGCGCCAGCAGCCAACCAGGGTCCGGGAGCTCTGGGGCCAACGTCCTGACTTTC; CDR3: CASSQPGSGSSGANVLTF